The 13 T cell receptor beta chains below were found in one sample sequenced in a study of cytomegalovirus exposure and HLA in healthy donors (dated by TCRdb to 2015 to 2018). Library generation was performed with the immunoSEQ multiplex PCR assay. A mixture of 60 forward primers for TCR Vbeta segments and 13 reverse primers for TCR Jbeta segments was used in the multiplex PCR. TCRdb re-hosts the immuneACCESS table, in-frame sequences only. Its copies lack some clones; in the studies checked, an unresolved V gene accounts for under half of them, and the cause for the rest is not known. The sample contains around 150,000 clones, around 81% of them found a single time. The top ten clonotypes cover over 6.5% of the sample. Sequencing used PBMCs. The receptor source for this set is a man aged 35 to 55 in good health and CMV-seropositive.

The DNA of the CDR3 is TGTGCCAGCAGGGGGGTGGAGGGGGCGTTCTATGGCTACACCTTC. Translated, it gives CASRGVEGAFYGYTF. The J gene is TRBJ1-2, the V gene TRBV27; the match to TRBD1 covers 7 bases. Germline CDR1 and CDR2: MNHEY and SMNVEV (reference sequence). V lost 6 bases, J lost 4 bases, and 11 bases stayed unmatched. The CDR3 is 15 amino acids.

This clone was counted a few times. The rearrangement uses TRBV5-8 and TRBJ1-5; 11 positions agree with TRBD1. The trim removed 0 bases at V and 0 bases at J, leaving 5 bases unmatched. CDR3 size: 18 residues. CDR1 and CDR2 from the germline V gene are SGHTS and YDEGEE. The CDR3 DNA is TGTGCCAGCAGCTTGGGGACAGGGGGCACTGGTAGCAATCAGCCCCAGCATTTT. This codes for CASSLGTGGTGSNQPQHF.

This clone was observed once. This chain connects TRBV30 to TRBJ1-5; no clear D gene. In germline, CDR1 is GTSNPN, CDR2 SVGIG (reference sequence). The CDR3 runs to 14 residues. Trimming stripped 0 bases from V and 3 bases from J, with 9 bases between. The DNA of the CDR3 is TGTGCCTGGAGTGTTGGCCAGAACAATCAGCCCCAGCATTTT. Translation: CAWSVGQNNQPQHF.

The genes are TRBV2 and TRBJ2-7, with 8 bases that match TRBD1. This CDR3 spans 14 amino acids. V shed 6 bases, J shed 1 base, and the junction held 5 bases outside the gene matches. Germline V lookup: CDR1 SNHLY, CDR2 FYNNEI. For the CDR3, the DNA is TGTGCCAGCAGAAAAGGACAGGGATCCTACGAGCAGTACTTC. Translation: CASRKGQGSYEQYF.

The V gene is TRBV6-1, the J gene TRBJ1-4; TRBD1 aligns across 10 bases. CDR1 and CDR2 from the germline V gene are MNHNS and SASEGT. V was pared by 2 bases and J by 6 bases, with 3 bases of the junction left unmatched. The CDR3 length is 15 residues. CDR3 sequence reads: CASSESDRGHEKLFF. DNA for the CDR3: TGTGCCAGCAGTGAAAGTGACAGGGGGCATGAAAAACTGTTTTTT.

The chain employs TRBV19 and TRBJ1-5, with D tentatively TRBD1 (5 bases). Trimming took off 5 bases at V and 0 bases at J, with 14 bases between the two ends. The CDR3 sequence is 16 residues long. CDR1 LNHDA and CDR2 SQIVND come from the germline V gene (reference sequence). Here the CDR3 reads CASSAGTANSNQPQHF. For the CDR3, the DNA is TGTGCCAGTAGTGCGGGGACGGCAAATAGCAATCAGCCCCAGCATTTT. The complete variable domain, with remaining parts taken from reference TRBV19 and TRBJ1-5, reads DGGITQSPKYLFRKEGQNVTLSCEQNLNHDAMYWYRQDPGQGLRLIYYSQIVNDFQKGDIAEGYSVSREKKESFPLTVTSAQKNPTAFYLCASSAGTANSNQPQHFGDGTRLSIL.

This sequence joins TRBV5-1 and TRBJ2-1, with 12 bases fitting TRBD2. CDR3 length: 17 amino acids. Trimming took 4 bases from V and 2 from J; bases not matched to a gene: 7. In germline, CDR1 is SGHRS, CDR2 YFSETQ. The CDR3 bases are TGCGCCAGCAGCCTCTGGACTAGCGGGGATACCTACAATGAGCAGTTCTTC. This translates into CASSLWTSGDTYNEQFF.

V is TRBV6-1 and J is TRBJ2-7, with D possibly being TRBD1 (6 bases). V was shortened by 3 bases and J by 6 bases, with 12 bases between the two germline ends. The CDR3 runs 13 residues. Germline CDR1 and CDR2: MNHNS and SASEGT. The CDR3, as DNA: TGTGCCAGCAGTGAGCGCAGGGGCGGCGAGCAGTACTTC. Translation: CASSERRGGEQYF.

The V gene is TRBV30, the J gene TRBJ1-5; TRBD1 aligns across 7 bases. Trimming cost V 0 bases and J 7 bases; bases outside gene matches: 3. This CDR3 region has 13 residues. CDR1 GTSNPN and CDR2 SVGIG come from the germline V gene (reference sequence). CDR3 nucleotide sequence: TGTGCCTGGAGTGTGGACAGGTCCCAGCCCCAGCATTTT. Its translation is CAWSVDRSQPQHF.

This clone was recorded once. This sequence joins TRBV7-8 and TRBJ1-2, with 7 bases identical to TRBD1. Trimming at V came to 2 bases and at J to 6 bases, leaving 3 bases not matched to a gene. The germline gives CDR1 SGHVS, CDR2 FQNEAQ. This CDR3 is 13 amino acids long. The CDR3 region has the DNA TGTGCCAGCAGCTTAAATCAGGGGGATGGCTACACCTTC. Amino acids: CASSLNQGDGYTF.

The chain has TRBV6-5 and TRBJ1-2, with 7 nucleotides matching TRBD1. After removal of 6 bases from V and 8 bases from J, the junction contained 6 bases not matched to a gene. CDR3 length equals 12 residues. Germline CDR1 and CDR2: MNHEY and SVGAGI. CDR3 in amino acids: CASSRQGGGYTF. CDR3 coding DNA: TGTGCCAGCAGCCGACAGGGTGGAGGCTACACCTTC.

The CDR3 is CASSRLTSGRETQYF. For the CDR3, the DNA is TGCGCCAGCAGCCGACTGACTAGCGGGAGAGAGACCCAGTACTTC. This sequence joins TRBV4-3 and TRBJ2-5; 12 bases map to TRBD2. Germline lookup yields CDR1 LGHNA and CDR2 YSLEER. This CDR3 has 15 residues. The J segment lost 4 bases and the V segment lost 4 bases, leaving 4 bases of the junction unmatched.

V usage is TRBV29-1 and J usage is TRBJ2-7, with D perhaps matching TRBD1 (7 bases). CDR3 size: 13 residues. V dropped 7 bases and J dropped 5 bases, with 18 bases sitting between them. Per germline, CDR1 SQVTM and CDR2 ANQGSEA. The CDR3 coding sequence is TGCAGCGCCCAGACAGGGAGGCTGGACGAGCAGTACTTC. The encoded protein is CSAQTGRLDEQYF.